These 19 T cell receptor beta chains came from one sample sequenced in a study of shared clonotypes between healthy human individuals. Using immunoSEQ multiplex PCR, the repertoire was profiled, and TCRdb retains in-frame clones only, with some absent. The data show about 1 million clones, with approximately 80% seen just once and more than 0.5% held by the top ten. The sample consisted of memory CD4+ T cells from PBMCs. Noted subset: CD45RA-negative fraction. The receptors stem from a man aged 18 to 29 in good health. Some clones in this sample may be carry-over from other donors' samples.

Concerning this clone itself: Other nucleotide sequences from this sample produce the same CDR3. The rearrangement joins TRBV18 to TRBJ2-7; weak D call: TRBD2 (5 bases). The CDR3 consists of 13 residues. Germline values: CDR1 KGHSH, CDR2 LQKENI. V was pared by 3 bases and J by 3 bases, with 9 bases between. CDR3 in DNA: TGTGCCAGCTCACCCTCCGGGAACTACGAGCAGTACTTC. Its protein is CASSPSGNYEQYF.

This clone was seen once. The V gene is TRBV15, the J gene TRBJ2-7, with D tentatively TRBD1 or TRBD2 (5 bases each). There are 15 residues in the CDR3. The germline V and J ends were trimmed by 1 base and 4 bases, with 14 bases remaining between them. Germline loops: CDR1 LNHNV, CDR2 YYDKDF (reference sequence). Written as DNA, the CDR3 is TGTGCCACCAGCAGAGGAGGGGCGAACGTGTACGAGCAGTACTTC. It specifies CATSRGGANVYEQYF.

The chain is built from TRBV5-1 and TRBJ2-3; no reliable D call. Germline V CDR1 and CDR2: SGHRS, YFSETQ. The CDR3 extends over 15 amino acids. Trimming stripped 1 base from V and 5 bases from J, with 14 bases between. The CDR3 sequence is CASSLRVASGDTQYF. In nucleotides, the CDR3 is TGCGCCAGCAGCTTGAGGGTTGCGTCGGGAGATACGCAGTATTTT.

V usage is TRBV11-2 and J usage is TRBJ2-1, with 7 nucleotides matching TRBD1. With 2 bases clipped from V and 9 bases from J, the junction kept 4 bases outside the gene matches. Germline V lookup: CDR1 SGHAT, CDR2 FQNNGV. The CDR3 is made up of 13 amino acids. The CDR3, as DNA: TGTGCCAGCAGCTTAAGACAGGGCACTGAGCAGTTCTTC. Protein product: CASSLRQGTEQFF.

The V and J genes are TRBV7-2 and TRBJ2-7; TRBD1 agrees at 9 bases. V gave up 2 bases and J gave up 1 base; unmatched junction bases: 3. This CDR3 spans 15 amino acids. Germline V gene sequence: CDR1 SGHTA, CDR2 FQGNSA. CDR3 DNA: TGTGCCAGCAGCTTACACAGGGGGCAATCCTACGAGCAGTACTTC. It encodes CASSLHRGQSYEQYF.

This clone was observed once. The chain has TRBV11-3 and TRBJ1-3; D is undetermined. The germline V gene encodes CDR1 SGHNT and CDR2 YENEEA. There are 13 residues in the CDR3. The V end lost 2 bases, the J end lost 4 bases, and 6 bases lay between the germline ends. This CDR3 reads CASSLSQGNTIYF. DNA for the CDR3: TGTGCCAGCAGCTTATCACAGGGAAACACCATATATTTT.

Only one count was recorded for this clone. V gene TRBV4-2 combines with J gene TRBJ2-7, with TRBD1 matching over 11 bases. The CDR3 sequence is 18 residues long. Germline V gives CDR1 LGHNA, CDR2 YNFKEQ. The V segment lost 3 bases and the J segment 5 bases; nucleotides outside the gene matches: 15. Here the CDR3 DNA reads TGTGCCAGCAGCCATCCGCCCGGTTGGGGGGACAGGGGGGACGAGCAGTACTTC. This sequence encodes CASSHPPGWGDRGDEQYF.

This rearrangement joins TRBV2 to TRBJ1-5, with 7 positions matching TRBD1. This CDR3 comprises 14 residues. Losses at the gene ends were 7 bases for V and 9 bases for J; bases not matched to a gene: 12. Germline loops: CDR1 SNHLY, CDR2 FYNNEI. CDR3 DNA sequence: TGTGCCAGCACAGAGGCAGAGGGGGCCTCGCCCCAGCATTTT. Translating gives CASTEAEGASPQHF. Full variable domain (outside the CDR3, taken from reference TRBV2 and TRBJ1-5): EPEVTQTPSHQVTQMGQEVILRCVPISNHLYFYWYRQILGQKVEFLVSFYNNEISEKSEIFDDQFSVERPDGSNFTLKIRSTKLEDSAMYFCASTEAEGASPQHFGDGTRLSIL.

V usage is TRBV5-1 and J usage is TRBJ2-3, with 8 bases fitting TRBD1. CDR1 is SGHRS, CDR2 YFSETQ, per germline. This CDR3 is built from 15 residues. V lost 5 bases, J lost 1 base, and 6 bases stayed unmatched. The CDR3 spells CASRFQGAGTDTQYF. CDR3 sequence (DNA): TGCGCCAGCAGATTCCAGGGGGCCGGCACAGATACGCAGTATTTT.

This clone was observed many times. Distinct nucleotide sequences in the sample also encode this CDR3. The J gene is TRBJ2-1, the V gene TRBV28, with 11 nucleotides matching TRBD2. This CDR3 comprises 15 residues. Germline trimming cut 2 bases from V and 5 bases from J; bases unmatched to any gene: 2. Germline assignment: CDR1 MDHEN and CDR2 SYDVKM. Here the CDR3 DNA reads TGTGCCAGCAGTTTAGCTAGCGGGAGGAACAATGAGCAGTTCTTC. It encodes CASSLASGRNNEQFF.

This clone has only a few counts. Additional DNA sequences in this sample encode the identical CDR3. The chain is built from TRBV30 and TRBJ1-5; D is uncertain. CDR3 length: 12 amino acids. The V and J ends lost 0 bases and 0 bases respectively, with 0 bases between them. Germline V CDR1 and CDR2: GTSNPN, SVGIG (reference sequence). Here the CDR3 DNA reads TGTGCCTGGAGTGTTAGCAATCAGCCCCAGCATTTT. As protein: CAWSVSNQPQHF.

The sample holds a few counts of this clone. J is TRBJ1-1 and V is TRBV19; D remains unclear. CDR1 and CDR2 from the germline V gene are LNHDA and SQIVND (reference sequence). The CDR3 runs to 16 residues. Trimming left V 0 bases short and J 1 base short, with 12 bases between. The CDR3 DNA reads TGTGCCAGTAGTATAGATCCCCTGGCAAGGAACACTGAAGCTTTCTTT. Translating it yields CASSIDPLARNTEAFF.

V and J are TRBV16 and TRBJ1-1, with a weak D call TRBD1 (6 bases). With 4 bases removed from V and 1 base from J, the gap between germline ends came to 13 bases. The CDR3 is made up of 15 amino acids. Germline lookup yields CDR1 KGHSY and CDR2 FQNENV. CDR3 residues: CASSPTSTGNTEAFF. DNA for the CDR3: TGTGCCAGCAGCCCTACCTCGACAGGGAACACTGAAGCTTTCTTT.

V is TRBV28 and J is TRBJ1-5; possible D gene TRBD1, 6 bases. The V end was cut by 6 bases, the J end by 7 bases, with 13 bases between. From germline, CDR1 is MDHEN and CDR2 SYDVKM. This CDR3 is 13 amino acids long. This CDR3 reads CASSGTRGQPQHF. CDR3 in DNA: TGTGCCAGCAGCGGGACACGGGGCCAGCCCCAGCATTTT.

This rearrangement joins TRBV19 to TRBJ1-5, with no clear D. Trimming shortened V by 9 bases and J by 7 bases, and 13 bases separated the two germline ends. The CDR3 has 12 amino acids. CDR1 is LNHDA, CDR2 SQIVND, per germline (reference sequence). CDR3 loop: CASCWVGQPQHF. CDR3 DNA: TGTGCCAGCTGTTGGGTAGGACAGCCCCAGCATTTT.

Comment on this clone: Other DNA sequences in the sample encode the same CDR3. V usage is TRBV18 and J usage is TRBJ1-1; D may be TRBD1 (5 bases). The CDR3 spans 15 residues. V lost 3 bases and J lost 2, with 13 bases in between. Germline values: CDR1 KGHSH, CDR2 LQKENI. The CDR3 nucleotides read TGTGCCAGCTCACCGCGGGACGGGAAAAACACTGAAGCTTTCTTT. This translates into CASSPRDGKNTEAFF.

This chain links TRBV18 with TRBJ2-3, with 7 bases fitting TRBD1. The CDR3 runs to 15 residues. Trimming took 1 base from V and 3 from J; bases not matched to a gene: 4. Germline lookup yields CDR1 KGHSH and CDR2 LQKENI. The CDR3 coding sequence is TGTGCCAGCTCACCACGAAGACAGGGAACAGATACGCAGTATTTT. It yields the protein CASSPRRQGTDTQYF.

This sequence joins TRBV7-8 and TRBJ2-5, with 8 bases identical to TRBD1. CDR1 SGHVS and CDR2 FQNEAQ come from the germline V gene. The length of the CDR3 is 15 residues. J gave up 4 bases and V 4 bases, and 8 bases lay outside the gene matches. The CDR3, as DNA: TGTGCCAGCAGCTCGGGGACAGGCTGGGGAGAGACCCAGTACTTC. This gives the protein CASSSGTGWGETQYF.

The chain is built from TRBV7-3 and TRBJ1-3, with D perhaps TRBD1 (6 bases). V was trimmed by 4 bases and J by 0 bases, leaving 13 bases between them. The CDR3 length is 16 residues. The germline V gene encodes CDR1 SGHTA and CDR2 FQGTGA. The CDR3 bases are TGTGCCAGCAGCTATCAGGGGTTATTCTCTGGAAACACCATATATTTT. This translates into CASSYQGLFSGNTIYF.